The present TCR beta chain was sequenced within a study of T-cell memory formation after mild COVID-19. As regards this clonotype: Its antigen is as yet unknown.

Study-level points and caveats: Memory cells collected pre-infection included some clones that later responded, suggesting cross-reactive memory joined. Shrinking CD4+ clones were chiefly CM and EM; CD8+ ones were chiefly EMRA.

V lost 5 bases and J 5 bases, leaving 15 bases between the germline ends. Germline V lookup: CDR1 MNHEY, CDR2 SVGAGI. The CDR3 is 14 residues long. TCRdb independently ran MiXCR on the 5' RACE reads; one entry per CDR3 protein. The repertoire holds 280,000 or so distinct CDR3 sequences, under 20% seen once, with 23% in the top ten. The chain employs TRBV6-5 and TRBJ1-1; D might be TRBD1 (5 bases). Sequencing was performed on PBMCs or a T cell subset sorted from them (not recorded which). The TCR originated in a man aged 18 to 35 who had mild COVID-19 (a few samples of this study predate the infection). Cell type and time point are not known. CDR3 protein: CASSRDPLGTEAFF. The CDR3 DNA reads as TGTGCCAGCAGTCGGGACCCCTTAGGGACTGAAGCTTTCTTT.